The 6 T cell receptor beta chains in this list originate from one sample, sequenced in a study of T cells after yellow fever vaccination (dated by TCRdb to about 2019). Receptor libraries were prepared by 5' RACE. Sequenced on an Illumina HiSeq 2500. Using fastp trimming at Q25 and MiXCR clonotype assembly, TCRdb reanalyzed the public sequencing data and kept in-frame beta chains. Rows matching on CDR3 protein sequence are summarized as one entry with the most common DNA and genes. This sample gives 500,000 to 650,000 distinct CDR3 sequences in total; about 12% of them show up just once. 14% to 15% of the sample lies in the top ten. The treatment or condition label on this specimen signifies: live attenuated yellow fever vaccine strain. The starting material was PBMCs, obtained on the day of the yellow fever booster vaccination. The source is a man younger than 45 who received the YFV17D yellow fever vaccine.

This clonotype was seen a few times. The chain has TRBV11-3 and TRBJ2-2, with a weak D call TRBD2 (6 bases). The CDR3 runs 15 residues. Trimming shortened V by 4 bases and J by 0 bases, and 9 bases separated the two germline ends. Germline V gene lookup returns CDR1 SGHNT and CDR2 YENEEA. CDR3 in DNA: TGTGCCAGCAGCTCCGGGACTTCGAACACCGGGGAGCTGTTTTTT. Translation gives CASSSGTSNTGELFF.

CDR3 sequence (DNA): TGTGCCAGCAGTCCCGGGGATGTCGAGCAGTACTTC. This gives the protein CASSPGDVEQYF. The V and J genes are TRBV12-3 or TRBV12-4 and TRBJ2-7, with D possibly TRBD2 on 5 matching bases. Trimming left V 5 bases short and J 6 bases short, with 11 bases between. This CDR3 comprises 12 residues.

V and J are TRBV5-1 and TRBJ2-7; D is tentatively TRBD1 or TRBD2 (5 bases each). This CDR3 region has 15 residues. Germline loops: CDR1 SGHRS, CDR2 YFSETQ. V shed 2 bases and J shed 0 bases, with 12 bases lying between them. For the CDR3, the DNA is TGCGCCAGCAGCTTCCGGGACGCCGACTCCTACGAGCAGTACTTC. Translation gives CASSFRDADSYEQYF. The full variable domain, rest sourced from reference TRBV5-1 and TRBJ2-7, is KAGVTQTPRYLIKTRGQQVTLSCSPISGHRSVSWYQQTPGQGLQFLFEYFSETQRNKGNFPGRFSGRQFSNSRSEMNVSTLELGDSALYLCASSFRDADSYEQYFGPGTRLTVT.

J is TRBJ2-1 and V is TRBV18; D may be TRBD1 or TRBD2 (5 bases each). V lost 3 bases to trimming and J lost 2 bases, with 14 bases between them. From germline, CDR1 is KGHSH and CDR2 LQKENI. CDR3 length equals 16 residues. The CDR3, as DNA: TGTGCCAGCTCACCTCAGGGACGGGCGACCTACAATGAGCAGTTCTTC. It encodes CASSPQGRATYNEQFF.

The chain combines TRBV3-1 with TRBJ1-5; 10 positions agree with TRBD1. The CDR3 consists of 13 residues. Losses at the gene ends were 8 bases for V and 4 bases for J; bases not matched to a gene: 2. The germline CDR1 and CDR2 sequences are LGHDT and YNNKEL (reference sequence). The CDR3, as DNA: TGTGCCAGCGGGGACAGGGGAAATCAGCCCCAGCATTTT. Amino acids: CASGDRGNQPQHF.

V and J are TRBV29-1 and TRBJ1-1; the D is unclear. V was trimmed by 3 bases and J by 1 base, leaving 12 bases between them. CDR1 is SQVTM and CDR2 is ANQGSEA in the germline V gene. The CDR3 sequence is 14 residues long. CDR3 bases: TGCAGCGTTGAGAACCCTGGGAAGAACACTGAAGCTTTCTTT. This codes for CSVENPGKNTEAFF.